Included here is one T cell receptor beta chain sequence, with context. These data are taken from a study of molecular identifiers for immune sequencing clone quantification. TCRdb passed the PCR reads through MiXCR, listing each CDR3 protein once. The sample lists more than 250,000 distinct CDR3 sequences; over 20% were seen once. This CDR3 region has 15 residues. V lost 5 bases, J lost 5 bases, and 16 bases lay in between. CDR1 is MNHEY and CDR2 is SMNVEV in the germline V gene (reference sequence). This TCR derives from a human donor in good health. Some libraries in this study had Jurkat cell RNA spiked in. Sequencing used naive CD8+ T cells from blood, with Jurkat cell RNA spiked in. Subset in this sample: FACS-sorted CD8+CD4-CCR7+CD45RA+ naive T cells. V usage is TRBV27 and J usage is TRBJ2-1; D call uncertain. CDR3 nucleotides: TGTGCCAGCAGTCAAGCTCCGTCTGGGGACAATGAGCAGTTCTTC. It codes for CASSQAPSGDNEQFF.